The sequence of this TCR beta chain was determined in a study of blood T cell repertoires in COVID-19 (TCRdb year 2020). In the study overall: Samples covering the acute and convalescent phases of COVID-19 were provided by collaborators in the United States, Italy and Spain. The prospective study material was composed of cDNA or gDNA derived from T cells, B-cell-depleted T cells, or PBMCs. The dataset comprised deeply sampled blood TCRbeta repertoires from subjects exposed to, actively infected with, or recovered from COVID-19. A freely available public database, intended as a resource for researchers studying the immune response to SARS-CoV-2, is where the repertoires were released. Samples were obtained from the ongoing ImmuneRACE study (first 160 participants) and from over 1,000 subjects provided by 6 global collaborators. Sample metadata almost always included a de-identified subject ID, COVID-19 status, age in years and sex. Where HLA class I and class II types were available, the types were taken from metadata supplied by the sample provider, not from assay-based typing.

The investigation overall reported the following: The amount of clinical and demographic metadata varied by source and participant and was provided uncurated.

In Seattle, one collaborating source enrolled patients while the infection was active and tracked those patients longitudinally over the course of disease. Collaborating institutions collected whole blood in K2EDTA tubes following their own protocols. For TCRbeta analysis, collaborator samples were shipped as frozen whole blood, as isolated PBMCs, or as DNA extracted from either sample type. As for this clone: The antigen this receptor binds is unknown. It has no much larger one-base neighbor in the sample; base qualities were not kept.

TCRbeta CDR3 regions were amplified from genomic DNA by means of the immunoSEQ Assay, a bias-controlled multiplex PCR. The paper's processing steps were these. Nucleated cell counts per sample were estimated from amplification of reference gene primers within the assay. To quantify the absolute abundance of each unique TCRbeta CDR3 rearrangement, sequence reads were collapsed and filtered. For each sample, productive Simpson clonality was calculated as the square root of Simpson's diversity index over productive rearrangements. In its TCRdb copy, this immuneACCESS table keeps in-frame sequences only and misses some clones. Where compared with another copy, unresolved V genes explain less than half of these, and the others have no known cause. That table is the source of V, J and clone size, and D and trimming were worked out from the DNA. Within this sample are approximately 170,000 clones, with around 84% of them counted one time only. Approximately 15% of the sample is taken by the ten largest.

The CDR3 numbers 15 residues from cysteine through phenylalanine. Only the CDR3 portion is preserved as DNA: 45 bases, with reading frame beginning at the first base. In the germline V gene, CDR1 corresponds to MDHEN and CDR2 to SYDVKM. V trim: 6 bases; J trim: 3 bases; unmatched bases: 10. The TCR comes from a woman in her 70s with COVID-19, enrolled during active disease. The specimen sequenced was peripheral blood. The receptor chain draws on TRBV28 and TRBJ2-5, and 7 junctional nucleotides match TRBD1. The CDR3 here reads CASRRGQAYEETQYF. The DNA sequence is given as TGTGCCAGCAGACGAGGACAGGCGTACGAAGAGACCCAGTACTTC.